This TCR beta chain was identified in a study of blood T cell repertoires in COVID-19. At the level of the study: Samples taken during acute and convalescent COVID-19 were collected in the United States, Italy and Spain.

V shed 6 bases, J shed 1 base, and the junction held 6 bases outside the gene matches. This CDR3 has 14 amino acids. Germline loops: CDR1 LNHDA, CDR2 SQIVND (reference sequence). TCRdb's copy holds only in-frame clones and misses some; the assay was immunoSEQ multiplex PCR. The sample has approximately 170,000 clones, approximately 82% seen once. The specimen was peripheral blood. The sequence was collected from a woman aged 80 or older with active or convalescent COVID-19. The rearrangement uses TRBV19 and TRBJ2-7, with 7 positions matching TRBD1. CDR3 amino acids: CASSVPGQSYEQYF. As DNA, the CDR3 is TGTGCCAGTAGCGTCCCGGGACAGTCCTACGAGCAGTACTTC.